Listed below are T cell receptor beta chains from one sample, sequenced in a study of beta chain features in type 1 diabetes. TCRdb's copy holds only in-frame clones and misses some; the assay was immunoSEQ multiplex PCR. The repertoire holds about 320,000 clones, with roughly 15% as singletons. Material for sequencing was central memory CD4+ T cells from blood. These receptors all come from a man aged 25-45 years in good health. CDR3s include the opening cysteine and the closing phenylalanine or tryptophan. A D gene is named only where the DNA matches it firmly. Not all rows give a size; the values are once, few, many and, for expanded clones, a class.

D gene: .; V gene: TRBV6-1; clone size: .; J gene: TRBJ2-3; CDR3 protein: CASSTPLADTQYF; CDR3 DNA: TGTGCCAGCAGTACACCCTTGGCGGATACGCAGTATTTT
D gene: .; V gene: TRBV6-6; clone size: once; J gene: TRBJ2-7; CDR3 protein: CASSSLSSYEQYF; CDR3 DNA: TGTGCCAGCAGTTCCCTAAGCTCCTACGAGCAGTACTTC
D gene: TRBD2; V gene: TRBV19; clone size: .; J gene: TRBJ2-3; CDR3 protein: CASSIWRGGSTDTQYF; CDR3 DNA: TGTGCCAGTAGTATCTGGCGGGGGGGGAGCACAGATACGCAGTATTTT
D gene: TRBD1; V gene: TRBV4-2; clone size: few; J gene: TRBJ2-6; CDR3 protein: CASSQDRIDSGANVLTF; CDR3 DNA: TGTGCCAGCAGCCAGGACAGGATCGACTCTGGGGCCAACGTCCTGACTTTC
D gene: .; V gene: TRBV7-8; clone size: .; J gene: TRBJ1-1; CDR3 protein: CASSLGQMNTEAFF; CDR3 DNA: TGTGCCAGCAGCTTGGGGCAGATGAACACTGAAGCTTTCTTT
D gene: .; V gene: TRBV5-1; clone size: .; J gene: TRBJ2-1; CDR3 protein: CASSLEPPGSSYNEQFF; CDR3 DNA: TGCGCCAGCAGCTTGGAGCCCCCAGGGAGCTCCTACAATGAGCAGTTCTTC
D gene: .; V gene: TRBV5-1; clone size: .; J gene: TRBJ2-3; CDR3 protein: CASSGREPTDTQYF; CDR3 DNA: TGCGCCAGCAGCGGCCGGGAACCCACAGATACGCAGTATTTT
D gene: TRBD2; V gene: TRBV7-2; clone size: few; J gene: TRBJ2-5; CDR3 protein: CASSLARAGGPETQYF; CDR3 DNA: TGTGCCAGCAGCTTAGCGCGGGCGGGGGGGCCGGAGACCCAGTACTTC
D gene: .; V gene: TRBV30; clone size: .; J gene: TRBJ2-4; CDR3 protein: CAWETGPQNIQYF; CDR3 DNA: TGTGCCTGGGAAACCGGGCCCCAAAACATTCAGTACTTC
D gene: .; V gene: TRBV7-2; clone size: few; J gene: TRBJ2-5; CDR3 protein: CASSDSGTIQETQYF; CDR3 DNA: TGTGCCAGCAGTGACTCGGGCACTATCCAAGAGACCCAGTACTTC
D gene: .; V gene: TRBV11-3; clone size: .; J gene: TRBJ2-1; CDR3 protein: CASSPGTFEQFF; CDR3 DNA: TGTGCCAGCAGCCCAGGGACATTCGAGCAGTTCTTC
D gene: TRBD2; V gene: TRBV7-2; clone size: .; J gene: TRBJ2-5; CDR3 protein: CASSGGTSGGAGLGETQYF; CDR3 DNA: TGTGCCAGCAGCGGAGGGACTAGCGGGGGGGCTGGATTAGGGGAGACCCAGTACTTC
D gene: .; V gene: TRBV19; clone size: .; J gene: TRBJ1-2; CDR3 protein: CASSTPPRGLGGYTF; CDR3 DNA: TGTGCCAGTAGTACCCCCCCCAGAGGGTTGGGGGGCTACACCTTC
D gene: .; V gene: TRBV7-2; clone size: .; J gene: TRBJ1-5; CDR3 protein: CASSLGRAGNQPQHF; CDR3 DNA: TGTGCCAGCAGCTTAGGCAGGGCCGGTAATCAGCCCCAGCATTTT
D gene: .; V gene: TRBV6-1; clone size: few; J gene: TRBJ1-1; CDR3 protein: CASSDRSLRNTEAFF; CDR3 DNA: TGTGCCAGCAGTGACCGAAGCCTGAGGAACACTGAAGCTTTCTTT
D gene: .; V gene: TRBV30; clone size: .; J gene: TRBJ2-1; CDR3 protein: CAWALYNEQFF; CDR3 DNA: TGTGCCTGGGCTCTCTACAATGAGCAGTTCTTC
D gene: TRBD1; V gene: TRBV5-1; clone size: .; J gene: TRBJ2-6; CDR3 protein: CASSAQGAGANVLTF; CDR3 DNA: TGCGCCAGCAGTGCACAGGGGGCCGGGGCCAACGTCCTGACTTTC
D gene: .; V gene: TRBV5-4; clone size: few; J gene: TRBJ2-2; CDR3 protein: CASSRGDTANTGELFF; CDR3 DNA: TGTGCCAGCAGCCGGGGGGACACCGCGAACACCGGGGAGCTGTTTTTT
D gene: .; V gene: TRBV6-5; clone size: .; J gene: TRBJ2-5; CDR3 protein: CASTDVQETQYF; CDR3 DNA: TGTGCCAGCACGGATGTCCAAGAGACCCAGTACTTC
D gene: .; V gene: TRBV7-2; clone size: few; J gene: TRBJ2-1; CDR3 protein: CASSLDGREVNEQFF; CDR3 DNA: TGTGCCAGCAGCTTAGATGGTAGGGAGGTCAATGAGCAGTTCTTC
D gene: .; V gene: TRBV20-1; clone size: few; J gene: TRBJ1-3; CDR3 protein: CSARTRNTIYF; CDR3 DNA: TGCAGTGCTAGGACACGGAACACCATATATTTT
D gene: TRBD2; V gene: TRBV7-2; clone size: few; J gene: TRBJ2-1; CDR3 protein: CASSLRSLGLAGGNEQFF; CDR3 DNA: TGTGCCAGCAGCTTAAGGTCGCTTGGGCTAGCGGGGGGCAATGAGCAGTTCTTC
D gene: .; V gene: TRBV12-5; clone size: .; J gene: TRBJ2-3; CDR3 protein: CASGSSGTDTQYF; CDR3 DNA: TGTGCTAGTGGCTCCTCGGGCACAGATACGCAGTATTTT
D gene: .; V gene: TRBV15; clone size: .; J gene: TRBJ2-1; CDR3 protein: CATTRDQLESEQFF; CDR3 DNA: TGTGCCACCACCCGGGACCAGCTCGAGTCAGAGCAGTTCTTC
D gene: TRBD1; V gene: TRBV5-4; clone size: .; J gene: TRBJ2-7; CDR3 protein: CASSLVGQGASEQYF; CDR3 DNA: TGTGCCAGCAGCTTGGTCGGACAGGGCGCTTCCGAGCAGTACTTC
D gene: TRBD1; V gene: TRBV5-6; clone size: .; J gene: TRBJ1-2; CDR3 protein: CASSPFRNDRAYGYTF; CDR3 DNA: TGTGCCAGCAGCCCCTTTCGAAATGACAGGGCCTATGGCTACACCTTC